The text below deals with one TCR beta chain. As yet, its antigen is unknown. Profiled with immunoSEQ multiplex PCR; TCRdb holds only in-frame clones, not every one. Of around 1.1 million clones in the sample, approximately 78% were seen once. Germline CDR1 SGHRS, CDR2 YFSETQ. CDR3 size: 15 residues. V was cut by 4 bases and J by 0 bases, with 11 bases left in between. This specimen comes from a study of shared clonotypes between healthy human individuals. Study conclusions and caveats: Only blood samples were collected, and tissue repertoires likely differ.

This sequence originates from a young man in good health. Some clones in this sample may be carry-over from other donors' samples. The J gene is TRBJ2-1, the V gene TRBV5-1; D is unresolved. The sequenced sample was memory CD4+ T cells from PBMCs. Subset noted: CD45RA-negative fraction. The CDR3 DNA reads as TGCGCCAGCAGCCCAGAGCTAAGCTCCTACAATGAGCAGTTCTTC. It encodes CASSPELSSYNEQFF.